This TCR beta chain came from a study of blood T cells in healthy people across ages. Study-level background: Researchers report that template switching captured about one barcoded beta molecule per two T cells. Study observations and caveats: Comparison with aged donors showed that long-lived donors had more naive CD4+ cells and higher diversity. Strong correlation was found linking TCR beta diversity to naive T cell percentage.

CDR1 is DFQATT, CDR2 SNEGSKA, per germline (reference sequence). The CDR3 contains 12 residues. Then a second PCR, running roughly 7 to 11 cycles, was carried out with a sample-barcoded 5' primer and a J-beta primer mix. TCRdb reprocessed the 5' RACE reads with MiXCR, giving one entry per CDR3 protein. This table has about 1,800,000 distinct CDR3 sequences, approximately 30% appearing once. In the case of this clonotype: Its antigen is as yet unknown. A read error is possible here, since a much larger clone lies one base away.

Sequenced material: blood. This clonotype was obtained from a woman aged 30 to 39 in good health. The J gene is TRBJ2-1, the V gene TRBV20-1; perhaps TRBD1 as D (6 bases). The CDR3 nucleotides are TGCAGTGCTACGGGACACTACAATGAGCAGTTATTC. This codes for CSATGHYNEQLF.